These 3 T cell receptor beta chains were all obtained from the same sample, sequenced in a study of blood T cell repertoires in COVID-19. Libraries were prepared by immunoSEQ multiplex PCR; TCRdb keeps only in-frame clonotypes and omits some of them. Altogether roughly 160,000 clones are present, around 79% being singletons, with the ten largest covering roughly 19%. The specimen was PBMCs or T cells enriched from blood (not recorded which). The receptors here all came from a woman aged 70-85 years in a cohort exposed to, infected with or recovered from COVID-19 (not recorded which).

This clone showed up just once. The chain has TRBV7-3 and TRBJ1-5; 7 bases match TRBD1. The germline V gene encodes CDR1 SGHTA and CDR2 FQGTGA. The CDR3 has 14 amino acids. With V trimmed by 10 bases and J by 2 bases, 8 bases remained unmatched. The CDR3 loop reads CAITDRDCNQPQHF. The CDR3, as DNA: TGTGCCATTACCGACAGGGACTGCAATCAGCCCCAGCATTTT. The variable domain in full, completed from reference TRBV7-3 and TRBJ1-5, reads GAGVSQTPSNKVTEKGKYVELRCDPISGHTALYWYRQSLGQGPEFLIYFQGTGAADDSGLPNDRFFAVRPEGSVSTLKIQRTERGDSAVYLCAITDRDCNQPQHFGDGTRLSIL.

The V gene is TRBV25-1, the J gene TRBJ1-2, with 10 bases that match TRBD1. Unmatched junction bases numbered 8, after V lost 3 bases and J lost 7 bases. The germline CDR1 and CDR2 sequences are MGHDK and SYGVNS. The length of the CDR3 is 15 residues. Written as DNA, the CDR3 is TGTGCCAGCAGTGATCTGGGACAGGGGAGGGTTGGCTACACCTTC. Translating it yields CASSDLGQGRVGYTF.

The V gene is TRBV14, the J gene TRBJ2-1, with TRBD2 matching over 9 bases. This CDR3 region has 17 residues. Losses at the gene ends were 1 base for V and 5 bases for J; bases not matched to a gene: 9. Germline V gene data show CDR1 as SGHDN and CDR2 as FVKESK. DNA for the CDR3: TGTGCCAGCAGCCAAGGACCGGGACTAGCCATTAACAATGAGCAGTTCTTC. Translating gives CASSQGPGLAINNEQFF.